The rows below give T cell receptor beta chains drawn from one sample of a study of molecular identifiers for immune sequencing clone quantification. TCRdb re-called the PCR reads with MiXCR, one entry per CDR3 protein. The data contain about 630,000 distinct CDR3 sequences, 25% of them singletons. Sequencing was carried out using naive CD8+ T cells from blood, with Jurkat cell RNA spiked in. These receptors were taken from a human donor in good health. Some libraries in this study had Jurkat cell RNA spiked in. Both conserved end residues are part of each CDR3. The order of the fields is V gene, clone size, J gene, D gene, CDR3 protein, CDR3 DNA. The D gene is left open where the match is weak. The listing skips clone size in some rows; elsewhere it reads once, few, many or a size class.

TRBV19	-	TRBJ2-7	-	CASSMTETYEQYF	TGTGCCAGTAGTATGACCGAAACCTACGAGCAGTACTTC
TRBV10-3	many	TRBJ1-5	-	CAISGEALEPQHF	TGTGCCATCAGTGGGGAAGCTTTGGAGCCCCAGCATTTT
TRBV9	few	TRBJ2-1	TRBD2	CASSGGTSGSNEQFF	TGTGCCAGCAGCGGAGGGACTAGCGGGAGTAATGAGCAGTTCTTC
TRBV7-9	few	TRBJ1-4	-	CASSLDRITERANEKLFF	TGTGCCAGCAGCTTAGATAGGATAACGGAGAGGGCTAATGAAAAACTGTTTTTT
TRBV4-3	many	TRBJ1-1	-	CASSDGGLGTEAFF	TGCGCCAGCAGTGACGGCGGGTTGGGCACTGAAGCTTTCTTT
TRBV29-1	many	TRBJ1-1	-	CSVEEGGIEAFF	TGCAGCGTTGAAGAAGGGGGGATTGAAGCTTTCTTT
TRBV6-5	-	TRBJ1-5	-	CASSYESGRPQHF	TGTGCCAGCAGTTATGAGTCAGGGCGGCCCCAGCATTTT
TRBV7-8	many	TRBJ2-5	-	CASSLAASVQETQYF	TGTGCCAGCAGCTTAGCGGCTAGCGTGCAAGAGACCCAGTACTTC
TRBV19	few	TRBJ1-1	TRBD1	CASSTIGTDRLMNTEAFF	TGTGCCAGTAGTACAATCGGGACAGACAGACTTATGAACACTGAAGCTTTCTTT
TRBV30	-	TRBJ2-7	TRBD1	CAWSWGQGSLYEQYF	TGTGCCTGGAGCTGGGGACAGGGTAGTCTTTACGAGCAGTACTTC
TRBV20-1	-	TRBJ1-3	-	CSARDDDRIGVSGNTIYF	TGCAGTGCTAGAGACGACGATCGCATTGGGGTTTCTGGAAACACCATATATTTT